This is a list of T cell receptor beta chains from one sample in a study of blood T cell repertoires in COVID-19. Profiling relied on immunoSEQ multiplex PCR, and the TCRdb table lists in-frame clones only, not all of them. The sample has 130,000 to 150,000 clones; 70% to 90% are singletons. Sequenced material: PBMCs or T cells enriched from blood (not recorded which). The source of these receptors is a woman in her twenties or thirties with acute COVID-19. The CDR3 runs from the conserved cysteine through the conserved F or W. Fields, in order: V gene, CDR3 length, J gene, D gene, clone size, CDR3 DNA, CDR3 protein. D genes are given only for firm matches. Not every row has a clone size; where given, it reads once, few, many or a size class.

TRBV7-8,17,TRBJ1-5,TRBD1,.,TGTGCCAGCAGCCGAGACGGACAGGGGAATAGCAATCAGCCCCAGCATTTT,CASSRDGQGNSNQPQHF
TRBV10-2,12,TRBJ2-3,.,once,TGCGCCAGCAGTGACCGGACAGATACGCAGTATTTT,CASSDRTDTQYF
TRBV18,15,TRBJ2-3,TRBD1,.,TGTGCCAGCTCACCACCGGGGACAGGGGCAGATACGCAGTATTTT,CASSPPGTGADTQYF
TRBV16,16,TRBJ2-1,TRBD2,.,TGTGCCAGCAGCCAATCTTTTAGCGGGAGCTTGAATGAGCAGTTCTTC,CASSQSFSGSLNEQFF
TRBV27,15,TRBJ2-3,TRBD2,.,TGTGCCAGCAGTTTTGGACTAGCGGACACAGATACGCAGTATTTT,CASSFGLADTDTQYF
TRBV6-5,14,TRBJ1-1,.,.,TGTGCCAGCAGACCCCCGGGGGGATACACTGAAGCTTTCTTT,CASRPPGGYTEAFF
TRBV25-1,15,TRBJ2-3,.,.,TGTGCCAGCAGTGAATCGAGGGACTCGTTTGATACGCAGTATTTT,CASSESRDSFDTQYF
TRBV29-1,15,TRBJ1-3,.,.,TGCAGCGTTGAAACAGGCACTAACTCTGGAAACACCATATATTTT,CSVETGTNSGNTIYF
TRBV10-3,13,TRBJ2-5,.,.,TGTGCCATCGGGACGGGGGTTCTCGAGACCCAGTACTTC,CAIGTGVLETQYF
TRBV5-1,15,TRBJ2-3,TRBD2,.,TGCGCCAGCAGCTTTATAGCGGGTCACACAGATACGCAGTATTTT,CASSFIAGHTDTQYF
TRBV19,14,TRBJ2-2,.,.,TGTGCCAGTAGTAGCTGGACAGACACCGGGGAGCTGTTTTTT,CASSSWTDTGELFF
TRBV28,18,TRBJ2-7,TRBD2,.,TGTGCCAGCAGTTCATACCCCCTGGGGAGCGGGAGGGCCTACGAGCAGTACTTC,CASSSYPLGSGRAYEQYF